This T cell receptor beta chain originates from a study of human T cells and chemical hapten exposure. As to time point: patch test 2, 6 weeks after DPC sensitization. Documented treatment: therapeutic diphenylcyclopropenone sensitization with weekly scalp DPC. TCRdb reanalysed the RACE reads using MiXCR and keeps one entry per CDR3 protein. The sample contains tens of thousands of distinct CDR3 sequences, roughly 10% of which appear only once. Trimming removed 0 bases from V and 0 bases from J, with 9 bases in between. The CDR3 contains 15 residues. Germline lookup yields CDR1 SGHRS and CDR2 YFSETQ. This chain joins TRBV5-1 and TRBJ2-5; no definite D call. The origin of this receptor is a woman in her twenties or thirties with alopecia areata. Some clones in this sample may be carry-over from other donors' samples. The sequencing used whole blood, collected in connection with sensitization to the hapten diphenylcyclopropenone (DPC). DNA for the CDR3: TGCGCCAGCAGCTTGGCCTTAACGTACCAAGAGACCCAGTACTTC. It yields the protein CASSLALTYQETQYF.